These 4 T cell receptor beta chains were sequenced from one sample in a study of blood T cell repertoires in COVID-19. The method was immunoSEQ multiplex PCR; TCRdb's version includes in-frame clones alone and lacks a portion of them. Here the sample spans about 230,000 clones, around 83% being singletons. Input material: peripheral blood. The receptors here all came from a woman between 50 and 59 years old with acute or convalescent COVID-19.

The chain is built from TRBV7-2 and TRBJ2-4; possible D gene TRBD1, 7 bases. The germline gives CDR1 SGHTA, CDR2 FQGNSA. The CDR3 contains 15 residues. V dropped 0 bases and J dropped 6 bases, with 12 bases sitting between them. The DNA of the CDR3 is TGTGCCAGCAGCTTAGCGGGCCAGGGGGGAAACATTCAGTACTTC. It translates to CASSLAGQGGNIQYF.

The chain is built from TRBV19 and TRBJ2-7, with 8 bases fitting TRBD1. This CDR3 region has 14 residues. Germline lookup yields CDR1 LNHDA and CDR2 SQIVND (reference sequence). J lost 2 bases, V lost 9 bases, and 9 bases had no gene match. CDR3 coding DNA: TGTGCCAGCCAGGACAGGGCGAGGACCTACGAGCAGTACTTC. Its translation is CASQDRARTYEQYF. The full variable domain, its missing parts supplied by reference TRBV19 and TRBJ2-7, is DGGITQSPKYLFRKEGQNVTLSCEQNLNHDAMYWYRQDPGQGLRLIYYSQIVNDFQKGDIAEGYSVSREKKESFPLTVTSAQKNPTAFYLCASQDRARTYEQYFGPGTRLTVT.

This rearrangement joins TRBV4-1 to TRBJ2-3; TRBD2 agrees at 10 bases. Germline values: CDR1 MGHRA, CDR2 YSYEKL. The CDR3 length is 16 residues. Unmatched junction bases numbered 6, after V lost 4 bases and J lost 2 bases. Here the CDR3 DNA reads TGCGCCAGCAGCCTGGTTCTAGCGGGGGTCACAGATACGCAGTATTTT. It specifies CASSLVLAGVTDTQYF.

The V call is TRBV7-9, the J call TRBJ1-2; TRBD1 might be the D (6 bases). V gave up 5 bases and J gave up 8 bases, with 15 bases separating them. This CDR3 has 13 amino acids. The germline V gene encodes CDR1 SEHNR and CDR2 FQNEAQ (reference sequence). CDR3 sequence (DNA): TGTGCCAGCAGCCTCCTAGCAGGGGAAGGCTACACCTTC. Translating gives CASSLLAGEGYTF.